The entry below describes one T cell receptor beta chain. This sample was included in a study of technical replicates of blood from a handful of donors. Clones were sequenced by immunoSEQ multiplex PCR, and TCRdb holds only the in-frame ones, with some missing. The top ten hold about 0.4% of the sample, which has tens of thousands of clones, about 93% seen once. Germline lookup yields CDR1 PRHDT and CDR2 FYEKMQ (reference sequence). Deletions cut 5 bases from V and 7 bases from J, with 20 bases between. CDR3 length: 15 residues. The material sequenced was T cells isolated from PBMCs. The chain has TRBV13 and TRBJ2-5; D remains unclear. This TCR was recovered from a human donor in good health. The CDR3 is CASSESITQPGTQYF. In DNA form, the CDR3 reads TGTGCCAGCAGCGAGAGTATTACCCAACCGGGGACCCAGTACTTC.